Sequencing of this T cell receptor beta chain was carried out in a study of shared clonotypes between healthy human individuals. General study results and limits: Naive CD4 clonotypes overlapped across a handful of donors at approximately 5.5%.

Once extracted for a subset, genomic DNA was divided evenly among several immunoSEQ plates. Source study methods: ImmunoSEQ yielded junction-only sequences lacking quality scores, so filtering differed. The method was immunoSEQ multiplex PCR; TCRdb's version includes in-frame clones alone and lacks a portion of them. D and trimming were read from the DNA, whereas the V and J calls and clone size are those reported in that table. The data contain around 2,100,000 clones, just under 95% of them singletons. The trim removed 5 bases at V and 1 base at J, leaving 12 bases unmatched. The length of the CDR3 is 18 residues. Germline CDR1 reads SEHNR; CDR2 reads FQNEAQ (reference sequence). In regard to this clone: Its antigen is unidentified.

Naive CD8 cells lacked CD45RO, underwent positive selection for CCR7 and left out terminally differentiated effector memory CD45RA+ cells. J is TRBJ1-3 and V is TRBV7-9; 9 nucleotides line up with TRBD1. This clonotype was obtained from a man aged 18 to 35 in good health. The material sequenced was naive CD8+ T cells sorted from blood. In DNA form, the CDR3 reads TGTGCCAGCAGCGCAGTGGGACAGGGTTTAGGTTCTGGAAACACCATATATTTT. Amino acids: CASSAVGQGLGSGNTIYF. The complete variable domain, with remaining parts taken from reference TRBV7-9 and TRBJ1-3, reads DTGVSQNPRHKITKRGQNVTFRCDPISEHNRLYWYRQTLGQGPEFLTYFQNEAQLEKSRLLSDRFSAERPKGSFSTLEIQRTEQGDSAMYLCASSAVGQGLGSGNTIYFGEGSWLTVV.